The source of this T cell receptor beta chain is a study of control samples from healthy donors and cancer patients. Trimming removed 6 bases from V and 1 base from J; junction bases left unmatched: 6. Germline values: CDR1 SGHTA, CDR2 FQGNSA. The length of the CDR3 is 15 residues. Repertoires were generated with immunoSEQ multiplex PCR, while TCRdb's copy carries only in-frame clones and drops some. The repertoire holds 150,000 to 180,000 clones, roughly 94% seen once, with about 5.6% in the top ten. This clonotype was obtained from a middle-aged man in good health. This chain links TRBV7-2 with TRBJ2-7; 10 bases align to TRBD2. Sequencing was performed on blood. CDR3 in amino acids: CASRYLAGDSYEQYF. CDR3 nucleotide sequence: TGTGCCAGCAGATACCTAGCGGGGGATTCCTACGAGCAGTACTTC.